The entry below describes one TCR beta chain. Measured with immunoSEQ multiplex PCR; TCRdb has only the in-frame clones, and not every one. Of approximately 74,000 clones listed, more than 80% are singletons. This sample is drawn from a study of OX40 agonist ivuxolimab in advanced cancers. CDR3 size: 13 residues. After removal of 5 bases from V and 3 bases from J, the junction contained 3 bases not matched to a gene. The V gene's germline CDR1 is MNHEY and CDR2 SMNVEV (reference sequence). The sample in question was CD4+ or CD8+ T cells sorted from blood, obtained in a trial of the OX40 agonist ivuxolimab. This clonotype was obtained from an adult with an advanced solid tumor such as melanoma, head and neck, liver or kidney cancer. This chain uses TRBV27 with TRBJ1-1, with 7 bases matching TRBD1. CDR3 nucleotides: TGTGCCAGCAGTGCCGACAGGGACACTGAAGCTTTCTTT. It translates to CASSADRDTEAFF.